Listed below are T cell receptor beta chains from one sample, sequenced in a study of CD8+ T cells in alopecia areata. The table came from immunoSEQ multiplex PCR; TCRdb's copy has only in-frame clones and leaves some out. This table has 200,000 or so clones, about two fifths appearing once. Sequencing was performed on CD4+ T cells sorted from blood, taken at approximately week 34, from a patient treated with tofacitinib. The receptor set was obtained from a human donor with alopecia areata. The conserved cysteine and the conserved F or W are not part of the CDR3 here. A D gene is named only where the DNA matches it firmly.

D gene,V gene,J gene,CDR3 protein
NA,TRBV25-1,TRBJ2-7,ASKRGESYEQY
NA,TRBV10-3,TRBJ1-1,AISGTSTEAF
NA,TRBV7-9,TRBJ2-1,ASSPGGDEQF
NA,TRBV29-1,TRBJ2-7,SVEDNLLRRGEQY
NA,TRBV9,TRBJ2-1,ASSGTVGGGEQF
TRBD1,TRBV9,TRBJ1-6,ASSVDAWGQDNSPLH
TRBD2,TRBV30,TRBJ2-7,AWSATGGGYEQY
NA,TRBV29-1,TRBJ1-5,SVADRFNQPQH
NA,TRBV5-4,TRBJ2-1,ASSVSWGGHNEQF
NA,TRBV5-6,TRBJ1-5,ASNKATVSNQPQH
NA,TRBV30,TRBJ1-2,AWSAGHRTANYGYT
NA,TRBV30,TRBJ2-7,AWSKAGWAEQY
TRBD2,TRBV29-1,TRBJ2-1,SAGLAVSYNEQF
TRBD1,TRBV29-1,TRBJ1-1,SVEPPTGRAF
NA,TRBV9,TRBJ2-2,ASMRRPSDGELF
TRBD1,TRBV11-2,TRBJ2-3,ASSLETGYWDTQY